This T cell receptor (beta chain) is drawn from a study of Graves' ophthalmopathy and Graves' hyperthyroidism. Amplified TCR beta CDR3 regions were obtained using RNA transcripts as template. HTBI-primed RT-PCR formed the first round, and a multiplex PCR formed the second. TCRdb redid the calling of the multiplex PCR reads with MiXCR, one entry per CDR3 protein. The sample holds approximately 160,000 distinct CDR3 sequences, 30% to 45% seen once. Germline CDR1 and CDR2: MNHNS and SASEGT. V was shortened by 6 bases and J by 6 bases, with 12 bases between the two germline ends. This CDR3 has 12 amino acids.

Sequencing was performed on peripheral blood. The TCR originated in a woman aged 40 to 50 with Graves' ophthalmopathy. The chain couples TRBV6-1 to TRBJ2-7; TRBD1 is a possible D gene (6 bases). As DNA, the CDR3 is TGTGCCAGCAGGGATACAGGGTCCGAGCAGTACTTC. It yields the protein CASRDTGSEQYF.